The T cell receptor (beta chain) described here comes from a study of T cell changes during pregnancy in multiple sclerosis. With V trimmed by 3 bases and J by 5 bases, 8 bases remained unmatched. Germline V gene data show CDR1 as MNHNS and CDR2 as SASEGT. This CDR3 comprises 15 residues. The data were produced by immunoSEQ multiplex PCR, yet TCRdb's version contains in-frame clones alone and is incomplete. The table includes under 110,000 clones, less than 95% detected once. The TCR sequence derives from a female donor with multiple sclerosis, enrolled in a pregnancy study. The source was peripheral blood, collected before pregnancy. The gene calls are TRBV6-1 and TRBJ2-5; 8 nucleotides match TRBD1. The CDR3 sequence is CASSDVPTGAETQYF. CDR3 coding DNA: TGTGCCAGCAGTGATGTCCCGACAGGGGCGGAGACCCAGTACTTC.